This TCR beta chain is from a study of radiotherapy plus CTLA-4 blockade in lung cancer. Broader study findings: It was early blood T cell clone dynamics, with interferon-beta, that reportedly best predicted response.

Measured with immunoSEQ multiplex PCR; TCRdb has only the in-frame clones, and not every one. The sample has 60,000 to 75,000 clones, around 76% seen once. A remark on this clone: Its target is not known.

The source material was peripheral blood, sampled from a patient treated with radiotherapy plus ipilimumab. This TCR was recovered from a human donor with non-small cell lung cancer whose response to radiotherapy plus ipilimumab could not be evaluated. Some clones in this sample may be carry-over from other donors' samples.

As DNA, the CDR3 is TGTGCCAGCAGCTTAGGGCAGGGGGCGGGCTATGGCTACACCTTC. Its protein is CASSLGQGAGYGYTF. The chain couples TRBV7-2 to TRBJ1-2, with 8 bases lining up with TRBD1. Germline CDR1 is SGHTA and CDR2 is FQGNSA. This CDR3 contains 15 residues. With V trimmed by 1 base and J by 4 bases, 5 bases remained unmatched.